A single TCR beta chain is shown here with its context. Its antigen is undetermined. Next came a second PCR, run for about 7 to 12 cycles, which used a sample-barcoded 5' primer along with a J-beta primer mix. In TCRdb, the 5' RACE reads were re-called with MiXCR into one record per CDR3 protein. Here the sample spans about 830,000 distinct CDR3 sequences, around 68% being singletons. The data derive from a study of blood T cells in healthy people across ages. Overall study findings and caveats: Greater diversity and more naive CD4+ cells were seen in long-lived donors than in aged donors. No one knew whether donors had CMV, which possibly confounded expanded clonotype changes. PBMCs went unsorted, and a conclusive naive versus antigen-experienced comparison was therefore prevented.

Per sample, at least 5 micrograms of total RNA were extracted. The receptor was derived from a man aged 25 to 40 in good health. The sample consisted of blood.

The CDR3 region is CASSSPGSRDGYTF. The CDR3 nucleotides read TGTGCCAGCAGTTCTCCAGGGTCCCGAGATGGCTACACCTTC. The chain is built from TRBV12-3 or TRBV12-4 and TRBJ1-2; the D gene is possibly TRBD1 (5 bases). The CDR3 is 14 amino acids. V was trimmed by 4 bases and J by 6 bases, leaving 15 bases between them.